This T cell receptor beta chain was recorded in a study of blood T cell repertoires in COVID-19. Overall study: Sites across the United States, Italy and Spain contributed samples from acute and convalescent COVID-19. PBMCs, B-cell-depleted T cells, or T cells provided the cDNA or gDNA that made up the material.

Under the authors' procedure: How many nucleated cells were present was estimated from reference gene primer amplification. Generated by immunoSEQ multiplex PCR, the TCRdb table keeps only in-frame clones and is missing some. V and J calls and clone size are given by that table; D and trimming were obtained from the DNA. The repertoire holds under 200,000 clones, approximately 87% seen once, with roughly 3.6% in the top ten. CDR1 is LGHDT, CDR2 YNNKEL, per germline (reference sequence). This CDR3 is built from 14 residues. V gave up 2 bases and J gave up 3 bases, with 10 bases separating them. Only one count was recorded for this clone.

This TCR derives from a young man with active or convalescent COVID-19. Sample: peripheral blood. The chain has TRBV3-1 (or the pseudogene TRBV3-2) and TRBJ1-1, with D perhaps matching TRBD1 (6 bases). This CDR3 is CASSQRGADTEAFF. CDR3 bases: TGTGCCAGCAGCCAACGGGGGGCTGACACTGAAGCTTTCTTT.